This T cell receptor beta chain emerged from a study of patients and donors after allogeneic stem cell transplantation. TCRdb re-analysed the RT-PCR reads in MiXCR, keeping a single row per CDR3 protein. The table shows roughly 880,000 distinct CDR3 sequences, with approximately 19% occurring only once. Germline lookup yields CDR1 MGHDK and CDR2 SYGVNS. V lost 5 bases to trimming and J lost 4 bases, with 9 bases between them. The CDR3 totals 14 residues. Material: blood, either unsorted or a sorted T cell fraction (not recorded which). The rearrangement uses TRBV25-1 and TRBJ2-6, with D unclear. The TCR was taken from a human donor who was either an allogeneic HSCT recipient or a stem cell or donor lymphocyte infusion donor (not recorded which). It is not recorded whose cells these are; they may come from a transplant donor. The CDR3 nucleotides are TGTGCCAGCAGTCCCACGGCGGGGGCCAACGTCCTGACTTTC. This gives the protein CASSPTAGANVLTF.